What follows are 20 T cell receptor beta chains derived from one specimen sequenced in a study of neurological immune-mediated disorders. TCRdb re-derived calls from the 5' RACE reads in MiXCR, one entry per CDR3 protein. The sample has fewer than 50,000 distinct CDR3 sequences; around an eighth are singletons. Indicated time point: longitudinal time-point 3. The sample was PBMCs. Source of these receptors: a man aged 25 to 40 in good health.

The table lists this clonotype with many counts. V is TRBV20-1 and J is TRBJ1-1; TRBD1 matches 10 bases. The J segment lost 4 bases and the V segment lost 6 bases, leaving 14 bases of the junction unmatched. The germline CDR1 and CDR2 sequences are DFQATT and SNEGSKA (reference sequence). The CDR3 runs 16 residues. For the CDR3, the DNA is TGCAGTGCAAGCCGGGACAGGGGTATGGTAAGCACTGAAGCTTTCTTT. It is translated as CSASRDRGMVSTEAFF.

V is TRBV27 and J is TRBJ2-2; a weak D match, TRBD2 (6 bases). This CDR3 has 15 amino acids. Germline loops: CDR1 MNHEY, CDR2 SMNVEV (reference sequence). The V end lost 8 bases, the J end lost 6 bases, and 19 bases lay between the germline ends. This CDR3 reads CASRQPGLYPGELFF. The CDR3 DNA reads TGTGCCAGCCGACAACCGGGACTCTACCCCGGGGAGCTGTTTTTT.

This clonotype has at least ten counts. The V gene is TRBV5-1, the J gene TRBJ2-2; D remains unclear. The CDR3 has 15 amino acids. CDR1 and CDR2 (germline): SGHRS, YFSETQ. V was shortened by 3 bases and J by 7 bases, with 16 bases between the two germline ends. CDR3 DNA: TGCGCCAGCAGCTGGACCGGGCAGAAGAACGGGGAGCTGTTTTTT. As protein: CASSWTGQKNGELFF.

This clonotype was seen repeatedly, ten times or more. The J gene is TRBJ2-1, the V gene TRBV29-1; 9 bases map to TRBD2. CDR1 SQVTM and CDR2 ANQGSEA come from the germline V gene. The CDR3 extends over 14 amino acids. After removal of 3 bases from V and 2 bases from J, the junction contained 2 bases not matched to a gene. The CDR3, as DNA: TGCAGCGTTGATCTAGCGGGAACCTACAATGAGCAGTTCTTC. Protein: CSVDLAGTYNEQFF.

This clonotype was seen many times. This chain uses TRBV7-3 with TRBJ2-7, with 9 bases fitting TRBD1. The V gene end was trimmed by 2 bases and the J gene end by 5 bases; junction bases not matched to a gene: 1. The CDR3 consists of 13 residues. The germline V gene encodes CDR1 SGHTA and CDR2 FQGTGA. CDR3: CASSLDRGNEQYF. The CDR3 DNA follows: TGTGCCAGCAGCTTAGACAGGGGGAACGAGCAGTACTTC.

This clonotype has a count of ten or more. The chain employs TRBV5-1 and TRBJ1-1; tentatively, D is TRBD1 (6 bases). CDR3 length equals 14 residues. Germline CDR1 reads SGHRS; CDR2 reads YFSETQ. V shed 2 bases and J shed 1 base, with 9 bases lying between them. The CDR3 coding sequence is TGCGCCAGCAGCTTCGGACAGACGAACACTGAAGCTTTCTTT. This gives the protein CASSFGQTNTEAFF.

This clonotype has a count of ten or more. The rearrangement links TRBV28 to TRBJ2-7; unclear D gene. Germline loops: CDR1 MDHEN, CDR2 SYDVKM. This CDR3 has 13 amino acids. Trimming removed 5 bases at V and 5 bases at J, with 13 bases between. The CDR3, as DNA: TGTGCCAGCAGTCCCCACGGTTTAGACGAGCAGTACTTC. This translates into CASSPHGLDEQYF.

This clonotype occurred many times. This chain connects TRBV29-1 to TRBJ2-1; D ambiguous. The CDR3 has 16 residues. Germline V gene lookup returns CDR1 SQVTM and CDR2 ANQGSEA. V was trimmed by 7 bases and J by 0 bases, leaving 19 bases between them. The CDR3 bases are TGCAGCGCCCCGCGGCAGGCCACGAGCTCCTACAATGAGCAGTTCTTC. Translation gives CSAPRQATSSYNEQFF.

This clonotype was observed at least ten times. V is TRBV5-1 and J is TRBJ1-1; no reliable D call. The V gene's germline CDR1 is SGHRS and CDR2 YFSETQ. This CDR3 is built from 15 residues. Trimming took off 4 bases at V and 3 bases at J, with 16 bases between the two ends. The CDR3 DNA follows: TGCGCCAGCAGCCTGGCTCCACAAAGGGACACTGAAGCTTTCTTT. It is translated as CASSLAPQRDTEAFF.

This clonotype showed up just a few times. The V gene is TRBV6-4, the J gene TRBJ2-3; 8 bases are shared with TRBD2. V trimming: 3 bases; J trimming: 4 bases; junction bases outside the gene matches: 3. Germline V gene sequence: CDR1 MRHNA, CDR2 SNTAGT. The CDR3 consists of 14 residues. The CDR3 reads CASSEERESDTQYF. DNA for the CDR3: TGTGCCAGCAGTGAGGAGCGGGAGTCAGATACGCAGTATTTT.

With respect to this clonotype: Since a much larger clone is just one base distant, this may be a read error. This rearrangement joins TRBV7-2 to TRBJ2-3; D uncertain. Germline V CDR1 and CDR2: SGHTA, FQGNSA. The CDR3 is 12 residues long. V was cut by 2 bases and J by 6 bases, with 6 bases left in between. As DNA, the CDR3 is TGTGCCAGCAGCTTATACTGGGATACGCAGTATTTT. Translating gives CASSLYWDTQYF.

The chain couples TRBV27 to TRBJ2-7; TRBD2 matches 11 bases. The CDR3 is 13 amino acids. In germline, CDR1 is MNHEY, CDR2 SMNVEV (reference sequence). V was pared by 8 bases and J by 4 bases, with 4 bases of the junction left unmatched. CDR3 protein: CASSRTSGYEQYF. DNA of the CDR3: TGTGCCAGCTCAAGGACTAGCGGGTACGAGCAGTACTTC.

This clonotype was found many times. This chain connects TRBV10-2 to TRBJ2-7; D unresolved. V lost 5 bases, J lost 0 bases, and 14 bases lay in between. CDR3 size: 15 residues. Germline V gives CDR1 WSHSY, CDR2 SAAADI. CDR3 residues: CASSSVETFSYEQYF. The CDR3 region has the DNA TGCGCCAGCAGTTCCGTCGAGACTTTCTCCTACGAGCAGTACTTC.

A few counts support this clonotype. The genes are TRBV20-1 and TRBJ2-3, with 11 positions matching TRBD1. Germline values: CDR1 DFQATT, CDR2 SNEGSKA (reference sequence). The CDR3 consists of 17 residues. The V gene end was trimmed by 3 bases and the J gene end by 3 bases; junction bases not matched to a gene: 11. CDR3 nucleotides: TGCAGTGCTAGCTACGGGGGGGGGACAGGGGGAACAGATACGCAGTATTTT. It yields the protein CSASYGGGTGGTDTQYF.

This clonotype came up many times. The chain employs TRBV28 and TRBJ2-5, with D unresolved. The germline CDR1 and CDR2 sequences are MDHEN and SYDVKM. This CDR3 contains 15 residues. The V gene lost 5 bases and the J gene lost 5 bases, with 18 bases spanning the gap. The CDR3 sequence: CASSGIGPDRETQYF. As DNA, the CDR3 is TGTGCCAGCAGTGGCATCGGACCAGATAGGGAGACCCAGTACTTC.

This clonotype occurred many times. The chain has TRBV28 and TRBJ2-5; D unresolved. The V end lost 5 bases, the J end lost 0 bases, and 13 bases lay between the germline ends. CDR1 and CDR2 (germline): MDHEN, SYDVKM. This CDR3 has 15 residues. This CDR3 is CASSPLGSYQETQYF. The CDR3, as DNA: TGTGCCAGCAGTCCTCTCGGGTCGTACCAAGAGACCCAGTACTTC.

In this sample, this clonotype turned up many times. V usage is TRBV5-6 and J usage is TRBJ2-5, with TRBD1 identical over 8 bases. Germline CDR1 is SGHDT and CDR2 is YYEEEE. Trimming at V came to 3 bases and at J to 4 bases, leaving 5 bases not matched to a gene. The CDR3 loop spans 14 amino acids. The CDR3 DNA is TGTGCCAGCAGCTCACCGACAGGGGTAGAGACCCAGTACTTC. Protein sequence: CASSSPTGVETQYF.

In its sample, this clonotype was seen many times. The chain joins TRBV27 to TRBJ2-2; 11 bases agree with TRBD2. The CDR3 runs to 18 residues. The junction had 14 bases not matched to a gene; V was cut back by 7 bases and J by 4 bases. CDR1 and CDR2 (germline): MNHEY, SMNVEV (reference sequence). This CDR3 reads CASTLYSGRASGTGELFF. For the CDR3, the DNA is TGTGCCAGCACCCTTTATAGCGGGAGGGCTTCGGGCACCGGGGAGCTGTTTTTT.

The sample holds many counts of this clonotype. The CDR3 nucleotides are TGTGCCAGCAGCTTTCCAGGACTAGGTCCTCGCGAGCAGTACTTC. It encodes CASSFPGLGPREQYF. V is TRBV7-2 and J is TRBJ2-7; TRBD2 matches 7 bases. Trimming cost V 3 bases and J 6 bases; bases outside gene matches: 11. This CDR3 has 15 amino acids. CDR1 and CDR2 from the germline V gene are SGHTA and FQGNSA.

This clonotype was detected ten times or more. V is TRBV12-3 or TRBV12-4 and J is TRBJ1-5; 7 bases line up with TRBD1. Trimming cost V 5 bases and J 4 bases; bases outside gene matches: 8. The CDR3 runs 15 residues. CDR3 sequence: CASSATGRENQPQHF. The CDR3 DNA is TGTGCCAGCAGTGCGACAGGGAGGGAAAATCAGCCCCAGCATTTT.